Listed here are 5 T cell receptor beta chains from one sample, sequenced in a study of blood T cell repertoires in COVID-19. Sequenced by immunoSEQ multiplex PCR; TCRdb stores in-frame clones only, minus some. Of 180,000 or so clones in the sample, around 82% are singletons; the top ten hold 7.5%. Material: PBMCs or T cells enriched from blood (not recorded which). These receptor sequences come from a man aged 35 to 55 who had recovered from COVID-19.

Written as DNA, the CDR3 is TGTGCCATCAGGGCAGCAGGGCGAGAGACTGAAGCTTTCTTT. As protein: CAIRAAGRETEAFF. The V gene is TRBV10-3, the J gene TRBJ1-1, with D maybe TRBD1 (5 bases). Germline V lookup: CDR1 ENHRY, CDR2 SYGVKD. Trimming removed 6 bases at V and 5 bases at J, with 16 bases between. The CDR3 covers 14 residues.

This clone occurred once. The chain is built from TRBV5-1 and TRBJ1-4; D ambiguous. CDR1 and CDR2 from the germline V gene are SGHRS and YFSETQ. The V end was cut by 4 bases, the J end by 3 bases, with 16 bases between. The CDR3 runs 16 residues. The DNA of the CDR3 is TGCGCCAGCAGCAAACGGGGTCCTGGGGCTAATGAAAAACTGTTTTTT. Translated: CASSKRGPGANEKLFF.

The CDR3 region is CASSPWTDTNTGELFF. CDR3 in DNA: TGTGCCAGCAGCCCGTGGACGGACACCAACACCGGGGAGCTGTTTTTT. The genes are TRBV11-2 and TRBJ2-2, with D maybe TRBD1 (5 bases). The CDR3 runs to 16 residues. Germline loops: CDR1 SGHAT, CDR2 FQNNGV. Trimming left V 5 bases short and J 2 bases short, with 15 bases between.

The rearrangement links TRBV2 to TRBJ1-1, with D hard to call. V dropped 2 bases and J dropped 9 bases, with 13 bases sitting between them. This CDR3 region has 13 residues. CDR1 and CDR2 from the germline V gene are SNHLY and FYNNEI. The CDR3 loop is CASSELALSQAFF. Written as DNA, the CDR3 is TGTGCCAGCAGTGAACTGGCCCTTTCCCAAGCTTTCTTT.

The chain's CDR3 is CASSPPGTATGNTIYF. The DNA for the CDR3 is TGTGCCAGCAGTCCCCCCGGGACAGCTACTGGAAACACCATATATTTT. The chain couples TRBV28 to TRBJ1-3; 7 bases line up with TRBD1. The V gene's germline CDR1 is MDHEN and CDR2 SYDVKM. The CDR3 is 16 amino acids. J gave up 2 bases and V 5 bases, and 9 bases lay outside the gene matches.